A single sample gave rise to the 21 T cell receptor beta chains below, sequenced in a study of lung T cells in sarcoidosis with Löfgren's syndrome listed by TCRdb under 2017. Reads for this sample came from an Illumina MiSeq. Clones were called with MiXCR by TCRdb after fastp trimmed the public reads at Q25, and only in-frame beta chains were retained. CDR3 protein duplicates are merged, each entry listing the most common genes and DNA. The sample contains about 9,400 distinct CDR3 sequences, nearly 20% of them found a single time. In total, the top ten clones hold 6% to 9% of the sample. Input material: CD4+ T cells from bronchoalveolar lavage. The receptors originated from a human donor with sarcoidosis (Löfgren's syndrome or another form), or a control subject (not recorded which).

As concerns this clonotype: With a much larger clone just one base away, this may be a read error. The CDR3 here is CAGSRTGHQPQHF. CDR3 sequence (DNA): TGTGCCGGTAGTCGGACAGGCCATCAGCCCCAGCATTTT. The J gene is TRBJ1-5, the V gene TRBV19; 7 nucleotides line up with TRBD1. Germline CDR1 reads LNHDA; CDR2 reads SQIVND (reference sequence). CDR3 length: 13 amino acids.

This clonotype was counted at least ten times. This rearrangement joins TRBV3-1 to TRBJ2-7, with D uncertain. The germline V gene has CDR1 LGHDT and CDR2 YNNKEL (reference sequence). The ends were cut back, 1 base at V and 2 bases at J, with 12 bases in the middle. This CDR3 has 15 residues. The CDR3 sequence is CASSQGIGPTYEQYF. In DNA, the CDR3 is TGTGCCAGCAGCCAAGGCATCGGCCCTACCTACGAGCAGTACTTC.

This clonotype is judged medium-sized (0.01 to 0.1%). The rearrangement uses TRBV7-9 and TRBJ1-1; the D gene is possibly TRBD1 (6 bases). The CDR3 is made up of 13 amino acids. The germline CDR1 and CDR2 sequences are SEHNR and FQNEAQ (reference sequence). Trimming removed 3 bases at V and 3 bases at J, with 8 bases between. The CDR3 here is CASSFAGDTEAFF. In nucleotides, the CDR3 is TGTGCCAGCAGCTTCGCAGGGGACACTGAAGCTTTCTTT.

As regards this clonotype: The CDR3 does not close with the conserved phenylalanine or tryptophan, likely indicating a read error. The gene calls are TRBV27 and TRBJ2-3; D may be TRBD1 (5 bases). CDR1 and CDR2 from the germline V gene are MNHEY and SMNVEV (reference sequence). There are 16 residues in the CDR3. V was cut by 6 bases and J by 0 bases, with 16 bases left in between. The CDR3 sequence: CASRSFTGSSTDTQYL. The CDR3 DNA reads TGTGCCAGCAGGTCCTTTACAGGTTCTAGCACAGATACGCAGTATCTT.

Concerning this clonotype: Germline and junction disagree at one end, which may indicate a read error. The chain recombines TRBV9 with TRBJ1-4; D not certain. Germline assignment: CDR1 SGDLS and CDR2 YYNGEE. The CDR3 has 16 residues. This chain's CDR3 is CASSVDKVATDEKLFF. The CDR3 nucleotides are TGTGCTAGCAGCGTAGATAAGGTAGCAACTGATGAAAAACTGTTTTTT.

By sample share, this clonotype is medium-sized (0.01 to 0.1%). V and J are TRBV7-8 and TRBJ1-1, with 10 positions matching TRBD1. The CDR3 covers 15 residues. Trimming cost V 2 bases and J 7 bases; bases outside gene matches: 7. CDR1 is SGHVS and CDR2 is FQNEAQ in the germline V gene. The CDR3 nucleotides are TGTGCCAGCAGCTTAAGGGACAGGGGTTTAGGTGAAGCTTTCTTT. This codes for CASSLRDRGLGEAFF.

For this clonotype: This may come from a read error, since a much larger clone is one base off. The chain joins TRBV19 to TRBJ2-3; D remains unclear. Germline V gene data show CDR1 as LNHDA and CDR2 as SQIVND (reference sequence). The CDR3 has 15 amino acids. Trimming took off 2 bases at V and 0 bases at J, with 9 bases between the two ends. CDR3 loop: CASSIRSQSTDTQYF. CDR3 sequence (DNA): TGTGCCAGTAGTATAAGGTCCCAGAGCACAGATACGCAGTATTTT.

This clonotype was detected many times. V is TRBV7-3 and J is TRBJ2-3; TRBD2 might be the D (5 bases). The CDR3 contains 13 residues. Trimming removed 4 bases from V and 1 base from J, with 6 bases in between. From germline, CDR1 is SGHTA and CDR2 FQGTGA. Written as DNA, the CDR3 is TGTGCCAGCAGCTCCGGGGGCACAGATACGCAGTATTTT. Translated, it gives CASSSGGTDTQYF.

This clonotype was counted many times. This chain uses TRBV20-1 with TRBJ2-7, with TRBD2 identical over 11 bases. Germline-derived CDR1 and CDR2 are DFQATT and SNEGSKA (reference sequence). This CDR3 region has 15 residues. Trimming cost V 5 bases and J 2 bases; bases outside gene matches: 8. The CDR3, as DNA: TGCAGTGCTGATACACGACTAGCGGGAACCTACGAGCAGTACTTC. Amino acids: CSADTRLAGTYEQYF.

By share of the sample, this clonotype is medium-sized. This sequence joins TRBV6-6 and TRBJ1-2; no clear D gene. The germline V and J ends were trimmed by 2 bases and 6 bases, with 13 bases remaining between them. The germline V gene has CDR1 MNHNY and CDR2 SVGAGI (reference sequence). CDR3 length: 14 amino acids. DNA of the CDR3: TGTGCCAGCAGTTACAGGGCCGCTGGGGATGGCTACACCTTC. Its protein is CASSYRAAGDGYTF.

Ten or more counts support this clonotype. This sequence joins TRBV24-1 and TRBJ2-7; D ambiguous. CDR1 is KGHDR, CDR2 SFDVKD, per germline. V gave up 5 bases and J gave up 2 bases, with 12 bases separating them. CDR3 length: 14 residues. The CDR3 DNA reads TGTGCCACCAGTGGGTACACCACTCCCTACGAGCAGTACTTC. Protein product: CATSGYTTPYEQYF.

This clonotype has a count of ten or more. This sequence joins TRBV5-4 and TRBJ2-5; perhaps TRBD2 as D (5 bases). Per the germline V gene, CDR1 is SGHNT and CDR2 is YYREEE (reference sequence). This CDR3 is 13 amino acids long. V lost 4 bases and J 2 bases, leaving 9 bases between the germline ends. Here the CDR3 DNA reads TGTGCCAGCAGCGGGGAGCCTCAAGAGACCCAGTACTTC. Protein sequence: CASSGEPQETQYF.

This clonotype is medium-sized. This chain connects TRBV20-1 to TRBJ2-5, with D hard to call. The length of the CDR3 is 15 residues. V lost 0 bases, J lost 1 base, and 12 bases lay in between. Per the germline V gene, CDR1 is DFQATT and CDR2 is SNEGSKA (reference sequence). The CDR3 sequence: CSARDPATGQETQYF. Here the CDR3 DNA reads TGCAGTGCTAGAGACCCAGCCACGGGCCAAGAGACCCAGTACTTC.

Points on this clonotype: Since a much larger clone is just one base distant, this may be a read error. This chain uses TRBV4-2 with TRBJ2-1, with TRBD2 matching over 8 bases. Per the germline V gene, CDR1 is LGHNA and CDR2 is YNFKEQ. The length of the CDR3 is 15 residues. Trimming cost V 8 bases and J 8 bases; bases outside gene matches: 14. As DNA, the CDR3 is TGTGCCAGCGGCCTCGGCGCCGGGACTAGAGATGAGCAGTTCTTC. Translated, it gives CASGLGAGTRDEQFF.

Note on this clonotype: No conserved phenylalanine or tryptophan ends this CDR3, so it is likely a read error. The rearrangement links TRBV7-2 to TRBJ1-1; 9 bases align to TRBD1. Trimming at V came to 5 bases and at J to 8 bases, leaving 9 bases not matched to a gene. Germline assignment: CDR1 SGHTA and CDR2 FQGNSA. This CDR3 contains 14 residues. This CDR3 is CASSGQGPGTEAFS. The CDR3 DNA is TGTGCCAGCAGCGGACAGGGGCCTGGCACCGAAGCTTTCTCT.

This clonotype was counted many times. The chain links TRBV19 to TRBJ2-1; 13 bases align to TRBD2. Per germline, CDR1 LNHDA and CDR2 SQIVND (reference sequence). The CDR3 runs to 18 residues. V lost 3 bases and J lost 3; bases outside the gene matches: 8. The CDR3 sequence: CASSIGTSGGVGYNEQFF. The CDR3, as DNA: TGTGCCAGTAGTATTGGCACTAGCGGGGGGGTGGGCTACAATGAGCAGTTCTTC. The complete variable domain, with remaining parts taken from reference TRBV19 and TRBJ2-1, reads DGGITQSPKYLFRKEGQNVTLSCEQNLNHDAMYWYRQDPGQGLRLIYYSQIVNDFQKGDIAEGYSVSREKKESFPLTVTSAQKNPTAFYLCASSIGTSGGVGYNEQFFGPGTRLTVL.

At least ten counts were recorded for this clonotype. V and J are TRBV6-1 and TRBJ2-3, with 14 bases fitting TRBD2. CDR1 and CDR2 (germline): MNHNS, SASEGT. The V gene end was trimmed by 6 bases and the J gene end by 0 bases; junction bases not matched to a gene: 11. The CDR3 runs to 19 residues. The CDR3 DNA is TGTGCCAGCAGCATGACTAGCGGGAGGGTATTTGCTAGCACAGATACGCAGTATTTT. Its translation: CASSMTSGRVFASTDTQYF.

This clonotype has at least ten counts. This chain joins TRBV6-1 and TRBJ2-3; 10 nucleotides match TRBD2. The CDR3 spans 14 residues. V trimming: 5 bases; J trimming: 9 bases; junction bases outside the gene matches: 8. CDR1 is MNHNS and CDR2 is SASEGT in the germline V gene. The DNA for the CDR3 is TGTGCCAGCAGTAGGGGGAGCGGGGGGGCCACGCAGTATTTT. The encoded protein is CASSRGSGGATQYF.

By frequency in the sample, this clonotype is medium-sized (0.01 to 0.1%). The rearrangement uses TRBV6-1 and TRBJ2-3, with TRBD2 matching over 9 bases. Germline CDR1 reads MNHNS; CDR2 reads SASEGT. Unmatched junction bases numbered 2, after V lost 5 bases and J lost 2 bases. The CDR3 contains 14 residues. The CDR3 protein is CASSIAGDTDTQYF. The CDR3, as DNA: TGTGCCAGCAGTATAGCGGGGGACACAGATACGCAGTATTTT.

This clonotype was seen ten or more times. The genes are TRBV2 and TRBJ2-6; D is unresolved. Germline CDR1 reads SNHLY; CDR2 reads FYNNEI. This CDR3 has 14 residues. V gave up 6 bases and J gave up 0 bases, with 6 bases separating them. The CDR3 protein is CASRINSGANVLTF. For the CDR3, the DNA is TGTGCCAGCAGAATTAACTCTGGGGCCAACGTCCTGACTTTC.

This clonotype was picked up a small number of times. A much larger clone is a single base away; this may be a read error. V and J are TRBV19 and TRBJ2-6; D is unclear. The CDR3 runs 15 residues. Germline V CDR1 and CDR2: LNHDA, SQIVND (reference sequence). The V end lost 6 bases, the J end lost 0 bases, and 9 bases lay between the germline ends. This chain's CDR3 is CASSPHSSGANVLTF. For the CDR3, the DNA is TGTGCCAGTAGCCCCCATAGCTCTGGGGCCAACGTCCTGACTTTC.